Presented here are 31 T cell receptor beta chains from one specimen sequenced in a study of cytomegalovirus exposure and HLA in healthy donors. PCR amplification relied on 60 Vbeta primers (plus 13 Jbeta primers). Data came from immunoSEQ multiplex PCR; TCRdb stores just in-frame clones and leaves some out. Among 130,000 or so clones listed, approximately 77% were seen once. The sequenced material came from PBMCs. These receptors came from a middle-aged woman in good health and CMV-seronegative.

This chain uses TRBV6-5 with TRBJ1-1, with 9 bases aligning to TRBD1. The CDR3 covers 12 residues. The junction had 3 bases not matched to a gene; V was cut back by 8 bases and J by 5 bases. CDR1 MNHEY and CDR2 SVGAGI come from the germline V gene. CDR3 DNA sequence: TGTGCCAGCGGGACAGGGCGGACTGAAGCTTTCTTT. Translating gives CASGTGRTEAFF.

The chain combines TRBV6-5 with TRBJ1-2; tentative D call: TRBD1 (5 bases). The V end was cut by 6 bases, the J end by 6 bases, with 20 bases between. CDR1 is MNHEY, CDR2 SVGAGI, per germline. This CDR3 region has 15 residues. The CDR3 sequence: CASSSHNGGANGYTF. The CDR3, as DNA: TGTGCCAGCAGCTCTCACAACGGGGGAGCGAATGGCTACACCTTC.

The chain uses TRBV2 and TRBJ2-5; 10 nucleotides align to TRBD2. The CDR3 contains 14 residues. Trimming took 9 bases from V and 0 from J; bases not matched to a gene: 4. Germline V gives CDR1 SNHLY, CDR2 FYNNEI. Written as DNA, the CDR3 is TGTGCCAGAGGAGCGGGGGGGAACCAAGAGACCCAGTACTTC. Amino acids: CARGAGGNQETQYF.

This clone was seen a few times. V and J are TRBV28 and TRBJ1-3; D may be TRBD1 (6 bases). V shed 8 bases and J shed 4 bases, with 18 bases lying between them. Germline V gene data show CDR1 as MDHEN and CDR2 as SYDVKM. This CDR3 region has 15 residues. The DNA for the CDR3 is TGTGCCAGCTACTCCCACAGGGAAGGCGGAAACACCATATATTTT. This encodes CASYSHREGGNTIYF.

The genes are TRBV7-2 and TRBJ1-6, with 7 bases lining up with TRBD1. Germline loops: CDR1 SGHTA, CDR2 FQGNSA. CDR3 length: 17 residues. The ends lost 1 base at V and 3 bases at J; junction bases unmatched: 6. CDR3 DNA: TGTGCCAGCAGCTTAGAGGCCAGGGGGTTCTATAATTCACCCCTCCACTTT. As protein: CASSLEARGFYNSPLHF. The full variable domain, its missing parts supplied by reference TRBV7-2 and TRBJ1-6, is GAGVSQSPSNKVTEKGKDVELRCDPISGHTALYWYRQSLGQGLEFLIYFQGNSAPDKSGLPSDRFSAERTGGSVSTLTIQRTQQEDSAVYLCASSLEARGFYNSPLHFGNGTRLTVT.

A single count supports this clone. The V and J genes are TRBV19 and TRBJ1-5; perhaps TRBD1 as D (6 bases). Trimming stripped 10 bases from V and 0 bases from J, with 19 bases between. CDR1 is LNHDA and CDR2 is SQIVND in the germline V gene (reference sequence). This CDR3 spans 16 amino acids. CDR3 nucleotides: TGTGCCACGGAACAGGGTGGGATTTATAGCAATCAGCCCCAGCATTTT. Protein product: CATEQGGIYSNQPQHF.

The rearrangement uses TRBV10-3 and TRBJ2-5; 7 nucleotides match TRBD1. Germline loops: CDR1 ENHRY, CDR2 SYGVKD. CDR3 size: 14 residues. Unmatched junction bases numbered 10, after V lost 7 bases and J lost 5 bases. CDR3 in amino acids: CAINRQGWEETQYF. The CDR3 coding sequence is TGTGCCATCAATCGACAGGGATGGGAGGAGACCCAGTACTTC.

The genes are TRBV2 and TRBJ2-5; TRBD2 agrees at 7 bases. V shed 5 bases, J shed 4 bases, and the junction held 10 bases outside the gene matches. Germline lookup yields CDR1 SNHLY and CDR2 FYNNEI. CDR3 length: 15 residues. The CDR3 region is CASSSRDWGGETQYF. In nucleotides, the CDR3 is TGTGCCAGCAGTTCCCGGGACTGGGGGGGAGAGACCCAGTACTTC.

This chain joins TRBV30 and TRBJ1-2; 8 bases match TRBD1. J was trimmed by 2 bases and V by 3 bases; bases with no gene match: 2. The CDR3 is 13 residues long. Germline CDR1 and CDR2: GTSNPN and SVGIG (reference sequence). The CDR3 spells CAWSGQGNYGYTF. The CDR3 DNA is TGTGCCTGGAGCGGACAGGGAAACTATGGCTACACCTTC.

The chain has TRBV6-6 and TRBJ2-7, with 7 bases lining up with TRBD1. The CDR3 sequence is 14 residues long. Trimming cost V 7 bases and J 2 bases; bases outside gene matches: 8. In germline, CDR1 is MNHNY, CDR2 SVGAGI (reference sequence). The CDR3 here is CASNNRDSTYEQYF. The CDR3 coding sequence is TGTGCCAGCAACAACCGGGACAGTACCTACGAGCAGTACTTC.

The rearrangement links TRBV9 to TRBJ2-6, with TRBD1 as a possible D gene (5 bases). The germline gives CDR1 SGDLS, CDR2 YYNGEE. The CDR3 is 20 residues long. Trimming shortened V by 4 bases and J by 0 bases, and 23 bases separated the two germline ends. CDR3 nucleotides: TGTGCCAGCAGCCCCGATGATTTGAGGACATCTCGCTCTGGGGCCAACGTCCTGACTTTC. It codes for CASSPDDLRTSRSGANVLTF.

The chain has TRBV4-1 and TRBJ2-1; D not certain. Germline loops: CDR1 MGHRA, CDR2 YSYEKL. V gave up 2 bases and J gave up 6 bases, with 5 bases separating them. The CDR3 is 12 residues long. CDR3 nucleotide sequence: TGCGCCAGCAGCCAACTAAGCAATGAGCAGTTCTTC. Its protein product is CASSQLSNEQFF.

Turning to this clone: The sample carries other DNA sequences with the same CDR3. The chain links TRBV6-5 to TRBJ1-2, with 8 bases fitting TRBD1. Trimming at V came to 6 bases and at J to 5 bases, leaving 5 bases not matched to a gene. The CDR3 is 13 amino acids. Germline V CDR1 and CDR2: MNHEY, SVGAGI. This chain's CDR3 is CASSLDRGYGYTF. Here the CDR3 DNA reads TGTGCCAGCAGCCTTGACAGGGGATATGGCTACACCTTC.

As concerns this clone: This same CDR3 is encoded by further DNA sequences in the sample. J is TRBJ1-5 and V is TRBV19; TRBD1 matches at 8 bases. This CDR3 is 14 amino acids long. The junction had 1 base not matched to a gene; V was cut back by 4 bases and J by 2 bases. Germline V gene data show CDR1 as LNHDA and CDR2 as SQIVND (reference sequence). CDR3 sequence reads: CASSTTGGNQPQHF. The CDR3 nucleotides read TGTGCCAGTAGTACGACAGGGGGCAATCAGCCCCAGCATTTT.

This rearrangement joins TRBV5-1 to TRBJ1-1; 8 bases fit TRBD1. The CDR3 extends over 14 amino acids. Germline trimming cut 3 bases from V and 1 base from J; bases unmatched to any gene: 2. Germline V gene data show CDR1 as SGHRS and CDR2 as YFSETQ. The CDR3, as DNA: TGCGCCAGCAGCTCCGGACAGGGGAACACTGAAGCTTTCTTT. Amino acid sequence: CASSSGQGNTEAFF.

This rearrangement joins TRBV15 to TRBJ2-3; D is ambiguous. The V end was cut by 0 bases, the J end by 1 base, with 17 bases between. The germline gives CDR1 LNHNV, CDR2 YYDKDF (reference sequence). The CDR3 consists of 18 residues. The CDR3 reads CATSRDRSNLVGTDTQYF. CDR3 bases: TGTGCCACCAGCAGAGATAGGAGCAACCTGGTCGGCACAGATACGCAGTATTTT.

As for this clone: At one end the junction does not follow the germline gene, possibly because of a read error. The CDR3 spells CANSLDRGGEKLFF. DNA of the CDR3: TGCGCCAACAGCTTGGACAGGGGGGGTGAAAAACTGTTTTTT. The chain employs TRBV5-1 and TRBJ1-4; 10 nucleotides match TRBD1. This CDR3 comprises 14 residues. Germline loops: CDR1 SGHRS, CDR2 YFSETQ.

V and J are TRBV7-9 and TRBJ1-2, with D unclear. Deletions cut 1 base from V and 0 bases from J, with 3 bases between. CDR3 length: 13 residues. CDR1 and CDR2 (germline): SEHNR, FQNEAQ (reference sequence). The CDR3 loop reads CASSLGANYGYTF. The CDR3 nucleotides read TGTGCCAGCAGCTTAGGAGCTAACTATGGCTACACCTTC.

The rearrangement joins TRBV6-5 to TRBJ2-3; TRBD1 is a possible D gene (6 bases). Trimming took 2 bases from V and 2 from J, leaving 11 bases between them. The CDR3 is 15 residues long. Germline CDR1 MNHEY, CDR2 SVGAGI. CDR3 sequence: CASSYLGHPTDTQYF. Written as DNA, the CDR3 is TGTGCCAGCAGTTACCTGGGACACCCCACAGATACGCAGTATTTT.

The chain joins TRBV7-9 to TRBJ2-5; TRBD1 might be the D (6 bases). The CDR3 is 15 residues long. Germline CDR1 reads SEHNR; CDR2 reads FQNEAQ (reference sequence). V shed 5 bases and J shed 2 bases, with 15 bases lying between them. The CDR3 loop reads CASSEPGVVQETQYF. In DNA form, the CDR3 reads TGTGCCAGCAGCGAACCAGGGGTTGTTCAAGAGACCCAGTACTTC.

The chain recombines TRBV4-2 with TRBJ2-7; 10 bases are a match to TRBD1. The trim removed 3 bases at V and 6 bases at J, leaving 17 bases unmatched. Germline CDR1 and CDR2: LGHNA and YNFKEQ. This CDR3 has 18 residues. The CDR3 reads CASSHVSPGQGRKGEQYF. CDR3 nucleotides: TGTGCCAGCAGCCATGTTTCCCCGGGACAGGGGAGAAAGGGCGAGCAGTACTTC.

The genes are TRBV5-4 and TRBJ2-5; 8 nucleotides match TRBD1. Per the germline V gene, CDR1 is SGHNT and CDR2 is YYREEE (reference sequence). V lost 4 bases, J lost 4 bases, and 12 bases stayed unmatched. This CDR3 spans 16 amino acids. CDR3 nucleotide sequence: TGTGCCAGCAGCCAGGCAGGGGGCAGGAAGGGAGAGACCCAGTACTTC. As protein: CASSQAGGRKGETQYF.

The count of this clone is one. J is TRBJ2-7 and V is TRBV6-5; the D gene is possibly TRBD2 (6 bases). The CDR3 contains 14 residues. Trimming shortened V by 5 bases and J by 7 bases, and 18 bases separated the two germline ends. Per the germline V gene, CDR1 is MNHEY and CDR2 is SVGAGI. This CDR3 reads CASSPRLGAGEQYF. CDR3 bases: TGTGCCAGCAGTCCGCGACTAGGGGCGGGAGAGCAGTACTTC.

This chain connects TRBV5-4 to TRBJ2-6, with 8 positions matching TRBD1. Losses at the gene ends were 3 bases for V and 0 bases for J; bases not matched to a gene: 8. The CDR3 has 18 amino acids. Germline V gene data show CDR1 as SGHNT and CDR2 as YYREEE (reference sequence). The CDR3 here is CASSSQTGEYSGANVLTF. The CDR3 DNA reads as TGTGCCAGCAGCTCCCAGACAGGGGAGTACTCTGGGGCCAACGTCCTGACTTTC.

The count of this clone is one. The chain links TRBV11-2 to TRBJ2-5; possibly TRBD1 for D (5 bases). This CDR3 is 16 amino acids long. Germline CDR1 is SGHAT and CDR2 is FQNNGV. V lost 0 bases and J lost 2, with 13 bases in between. CDR3 bases: TGTGCCAGCAGCTTAGATGGTCGGACACGACAAGAGACCCAGTACTTC. It translates to CASSLDGRTRQETQYF.

V and J are TRBV28 and TRBJ1-6, with a tentative D call TRBD1 (6 bases). The CDR3 is 14 residues long. Trimming pared 1 base from V and 7 bases from J, leaving 8 bases between. Germline CDR1 is MDHEN and CDR2 is SYDVKM. Here the CDR3 DNA reads TGTGCCAGCAGTTTATCAGGGGTGAATTCACCCCTCCACTTT. Encoded protein: CASSLSGVNSPLHF.

The V and J genes are TRBV6-5 and TRBJ1-2; 9 bases agree with TRBD1. Germline V gene lookup returns CDR1 MNHEY and CDR2 SVGAGI. The CDR3 consists of 15 residues. The V and J ends lost 1 base and 8 bases, in that order; junction bases with no gene match: 8. The CDR3 is CASSYFGTGREGYTF. The DNA of the CDR3 is TGTGCCAGCAGTTACTTCGGGACAGGGAGGGAAGGCTACACCTTC.

This sequence joins TRBV4-3 and TRBJ2-1, with D maybe TRBD2 (6 bases). V lost 0 bases, J lost 5 bases, and 14 bases lay in between. CDR1 and CDR2 (germline): LGHNA, YSLEER. The CDR3 contains 16 residues. CDR3 in DNA: TGCGCCAGCAGCCAAGATATGGCTAGCGCCCACAATGAGCAGTTCTTC. Translation gives CASSQDMASAHNEQFF.

The chain employs TRBV6-5 and TRBJ1-5; D is uncertain. From germline, CDR1 is MNHEY and CDR2 SVGAGI. Between the trimmed V and J ends, which lost 6 bases and 1 base, there was a span of 10 bases. CDR3 length: 14 amino acids. CDR3 protein: CASSPTGSNQPQHF. Here the CDR3 DNA reads TGTGCCAGCAGCCCGACCGGGAGCAATCAGCCCCAGCATTTT.

The chain has TRBV7-2 and TRBJ1-5, with a possible D match to TRBD1 (6 bases). Germline-derived CDR1 and CDR2 are SGHTA and FQGNSA. The CDR3 totals 16 residues. Trimming removed 2 bases at V and 2 bases at J, with 13 bases between. The CDR3 reads CASSLRSDSRNQPQHF. The CDR3 DNA follows: TGTGCCAGCAGCTTAAGGTCGGACAGCCGCAATCAGCCCCAGCATTTT.

The rearrangement links TRBV13 to TRBJ1-2; D perhaps matches TRBD1 (6 bases). Between the trimmed V and J ends, which lost 5 bases and 4 bases, there was a span of 17 bases. CDR3 length: 15 amino acids. Germline V gene sequence: CDR1 PRHDT, CDR2 FYEKMQ (reference sequence). CDR3 sequence reads: CASSTRQDRFYGYTF. The CDR3 nucleotides are TGTGCCAGCAGCACCCGACAGGACCGATTCTATGGCTACACCTTC. The whole variable domain, remainder taken from reference TRBV13 and TRBJ1-2, is AAGVIQSPRHLIKEKRETATLKCYPIPRHDTVYWYQQGPGQDPQFLISFYEKMQSDKGSIPDRFSAQQFSDYHSELNMSSLELGDSALYFCASSTRQDRFYGYTFGSGTRLTVV.